This T cell receptor (beta chain) originates from a study of CD8+ T cells in alopecia areata. Overall study: The drug, tofacitinib, lasted 6 to 18 months, followed by 6 months off drug.

Indicated treatment: oral pan-JAK inhibitor, 5-10 mg twice daily. This clone was found a few times. Its target is not known. RNA was isolated and reverse transcribed to cDNA, the sequencing template. Sequenced by immunoSEQ multiplex PCR; TCRdb stores in-frame clones only, minus some. The table has roughly 150,000 clones, nearly 55% seen once; the top ten hold approximately 15%. Findings and limits, study-wide: Clonality exceeded that of normal scalp in lesional scalp, most notably in alopecia totalis/universalis.

The CDR3 has 17 residues. CDR1 is SEHNR, CDR2 FQNEAQ, per germline (reference sequence). Trimming at V came to 5 bases and at J to 1 base, leaving 12 bases not matched to a gene. The chain joins TRBV7-9 to TRBJ1-1, with TRBD1 identical over 8 bases. The TCR originated in a human donor with alopecia areata. Sequences were derived from CD8+ T cells sorted from blood, sampled at week 4, from a patient treated with tofacitinib. CDR3 DNA sequence: TGTGCCAGCAGCCCCAATAGAGGGACAGGACCGAACACTGAAGCTTTCTTT. Protein sequence: CASSPNRGTGPNTEAFF.